This TCR beta chain appears in the sequencing data of a study of metastatic and nonmetastatic thyroid tumors. Whole-study context: The authors compared repertoires across blood and tumor or nodule tissue from malignant and benign thyroid patients.

Until they underwent thyroid surgery, no patient had received any treatment. General study points: Significantly greater TCR beta diversity was reportedly found in malignant thyroid tumors than in benign nodules (in blood and tumor).

In the authors' methods: What underpinned the distant-metastasis classifier for papillary thyroid cancer was the set of CDR3 differences across clinicopathological groups. TCRdb re-analyzed the PCR reads using MiXCR. TCRdb, not the authors, supplied the V and J calls. The sample shows approximately 20,000 clones, 12% of them seen only once. Germline CDR1 is MDHEN and CDR2 is SYDVKM. Trimming pared 1 base from V and 8 bases from J, leaving 11 bases between. This CDR3 comprises 13 residues. By frequency in the sample, this clone is medium-sized (0.01 to 0.1%). What it binds is unknown. This rearrangement joins TRBV28 to TRBJ1-2; D gene ambiguous. Sample: blood. The clonotype originates from a male donor with papillary thyroid cancer or a benign thyroid nodule (not recorded which). Some clones in this sample may be carry-over from other donors' samples. The CDR3 sequence: CASSLSGPGGYTF. CDR3 sequence (DNA): TGTGCCAGCAGTTTATCCGGCCCCGGGGGCTACACCTTC.